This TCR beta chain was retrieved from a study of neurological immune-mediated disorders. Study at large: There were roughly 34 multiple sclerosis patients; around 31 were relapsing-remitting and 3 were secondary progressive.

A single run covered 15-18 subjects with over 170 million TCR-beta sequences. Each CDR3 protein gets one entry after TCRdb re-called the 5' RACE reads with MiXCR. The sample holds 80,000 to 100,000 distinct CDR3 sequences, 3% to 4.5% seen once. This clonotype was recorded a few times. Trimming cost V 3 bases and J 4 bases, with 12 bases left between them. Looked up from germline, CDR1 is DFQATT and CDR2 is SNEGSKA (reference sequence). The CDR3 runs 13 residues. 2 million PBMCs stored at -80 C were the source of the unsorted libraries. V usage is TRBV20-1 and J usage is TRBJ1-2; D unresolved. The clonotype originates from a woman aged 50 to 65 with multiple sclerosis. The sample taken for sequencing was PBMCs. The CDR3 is CSASSRERYGYTF. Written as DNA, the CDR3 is TGCAGTGCTAGTTCGCGGGAGCGCTATGGCTACACCTTC.